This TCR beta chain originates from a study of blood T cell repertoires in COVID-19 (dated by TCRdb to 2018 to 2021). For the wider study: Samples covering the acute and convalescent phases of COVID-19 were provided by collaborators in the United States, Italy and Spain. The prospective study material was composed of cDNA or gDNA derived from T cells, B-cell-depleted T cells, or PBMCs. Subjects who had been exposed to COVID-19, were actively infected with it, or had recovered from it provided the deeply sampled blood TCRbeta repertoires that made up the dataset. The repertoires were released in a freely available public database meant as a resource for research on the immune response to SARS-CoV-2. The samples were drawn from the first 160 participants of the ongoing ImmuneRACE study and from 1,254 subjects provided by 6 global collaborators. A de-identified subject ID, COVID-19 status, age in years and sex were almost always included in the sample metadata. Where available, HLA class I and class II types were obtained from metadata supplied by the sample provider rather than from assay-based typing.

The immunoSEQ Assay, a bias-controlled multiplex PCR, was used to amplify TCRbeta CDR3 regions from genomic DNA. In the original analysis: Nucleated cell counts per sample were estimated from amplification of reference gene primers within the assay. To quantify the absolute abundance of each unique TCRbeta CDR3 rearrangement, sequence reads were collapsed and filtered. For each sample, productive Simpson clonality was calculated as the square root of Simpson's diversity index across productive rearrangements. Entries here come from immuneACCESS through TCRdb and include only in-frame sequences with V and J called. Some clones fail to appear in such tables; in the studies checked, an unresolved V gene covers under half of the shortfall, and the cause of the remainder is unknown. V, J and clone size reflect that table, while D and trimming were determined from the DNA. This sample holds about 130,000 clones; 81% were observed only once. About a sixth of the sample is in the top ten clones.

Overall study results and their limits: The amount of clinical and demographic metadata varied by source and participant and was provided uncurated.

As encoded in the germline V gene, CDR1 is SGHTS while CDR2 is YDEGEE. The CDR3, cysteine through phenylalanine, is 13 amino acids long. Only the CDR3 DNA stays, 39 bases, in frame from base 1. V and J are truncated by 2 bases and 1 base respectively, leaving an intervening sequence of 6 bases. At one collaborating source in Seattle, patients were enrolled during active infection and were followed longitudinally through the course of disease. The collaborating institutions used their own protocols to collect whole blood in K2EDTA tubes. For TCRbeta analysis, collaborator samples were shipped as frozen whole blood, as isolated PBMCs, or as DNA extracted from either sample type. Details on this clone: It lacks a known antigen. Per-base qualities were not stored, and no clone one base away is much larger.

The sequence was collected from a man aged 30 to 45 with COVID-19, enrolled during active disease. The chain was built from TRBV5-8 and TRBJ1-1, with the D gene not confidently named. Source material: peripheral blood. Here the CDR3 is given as CASSLQTNTEAFF. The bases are TGTGCCAGCAGCTTACAGACGAACACTGAAGCTTTCTTT.